The following is a TCR beta chain sequence with its context. The data originate from a study of blood T cell repertoires in COVID-19. Overall study context: Donors in the United States, Italy and Spain gave samples during acute or convalescent COVID-19. The analysed material was cDNA or gDNA that came from T cells, B-cell-depleted T cells, or PBMCs.

The germline gives CDR1 SGHTA, CDR2 FQGNSA. Trimming took 4 bases from V and 1 from J; bases not matched to a gene: 10. The CDR3 is made up of 16 amino acids. Per the original methods: Amplification with reference gene primers provided the estimates of nucleated cell counts. Produced via immunoSEQ multiplex PCR; TCRdb's table is partial and in-frame only. D and trimming come from the DNA, and the V and J calls and clone size come from that table. The sample has 200,000 to 250,000 clones; 80% to 90% are singletons. What was sequenced was peripheral blood. This chain uses TRBV7-2 with TRBJ2-7, with TRBD2 matching 7 bases. The TCR was taken from a man aged 55 to 70 with acute or convalescent COVID-19. The DNA for the CDR3 is TGTGCCAGCAGCTCTCGCTCCCCCGGGGGGTCCTACGAGCAGTACTTC. It specifies CASSSRSPGGSYEQYF.